A single sample is the source of the 24 T cell receptor beta chains below, sequenced in a study of T cell responses to AZD1222 COVID-19 vaccine. Profiling relied on immunoSEQ multiplex PCR, and the TCRdb table lists in-frame clones only, not all of them. The sample shows 130,000 to 150,000 clones, around 90% of them seen only once. Specimen: peripheral blood, collected on day 0 of AZD1222 vaccination. The receptors were gathered from an adult in good health.

The chain carries TRBV11-2 and TRBJ2-3, with 9 positions matching TRBD2. The CDR3 is 17 amino acids. V was pared by 5 bases and J by 6 bases, with 15 bases of the junction left unmatched. CDR1 and CDR2 (germline): SGHAT, FQNNGV. CDR3 amino acids: CASSPRASGTVEDTQYF. CDR3 in DNA: TGTGCCAGCAGCCCAAGGGCTAGCGGGACCGTTGAGGATACGCAGTATTTT.

The chain is built from TRBV5-8 and TRBJ2-7; weak D call: TRBD2 (6 bases). Germline V CDR1 and CDR2: SGHTS, YDEGEE. CDR3 length equals 18 residues. The ends were cut back, 0 bases at V and 2 bases at J, with 21 bases in the middle. The CDR3 reads CASSLDVGLSPRPYEQYF. CDR3 in DNA: TGTGCCAGCAGCTTGGATGTGGGACTCTCGCCCCGACCCTACGAGCAGTACTTC.

CDR3 region: CASSSMGLPWEQYF. CDR3 nucleotide sequence: TGTGCCAGCAGTTCCATGGGACTACCCTGGGAGCAGTACTTC. This chain links TRBV28 with TRBJ2-7; 7 bases match TRBD2. Trimming at V came to 4 bases and at J to 7 bases, leaving 10 bases not matched to a gene. In germline, CDR1 is MDHEN, CDR2 SYDVKM. CDR3 length: 14 amino acids. Using reference TRBV28 and TRBJ2-7 for the parts outside the CDR3, the full variable domain is DVKVTQSSRYLVKRTGEKVFLECVQDMDHENMFWYRQDPGLGLRLIYFSYDVKMKEKGDIPEGYSVSREKKERFSLILESASTNQTSMYLCASSSMGLPWEQYFGPGTRLTVT.

This chain joins TRBV19 and TRBJ1-5; 7 nucleotides line up with TRBD1. V gave up 6 bases and J gave up 7 bases; unmatched junction bases: 15. Germline CDR1 reads LNHDA; CDR2 reads SQIVND (reference sequence). The CDR3 has 16 amino acids. The CDR3: CASRRGTALVHQPQHF. In DNA, the CDR3 is TGTGCCAGTAGGAGGGGGACAGCCTTAGTTCACCAGCCCCAGCATTTT.

This chain uses TRBV19 with TRBJ1-6; a weak D match, TRBD1 (6 bases). This CDR3 contains 14 residues. The V gene's germline CDR1 is LNHDA and CDR2 SQIVND (reference sequence). The V end lost 6 bases, the J end lost 6 bases, and 12 bases lay between the germline ends. DNA of the CDR3: TGTGCCAGTAGCCTGGGACAAGCTAATTCACCCCTCCACTTT. Translated, it gives CASSLGQANSPLHF.

This clone appeared a single time. The chain employs TRBV5-1 and TRBJ1-2, with unresolved D. Germline CDR1 is SGHRS and CDR2 is YFSETQ. Trimming left V 0 bases short and J 6 bases short, with 12 bases between. The CDR3 loop spans 14 amino acids. The DNA of the CDR3 is TGCGCCAGCAGCTTGGAGGGCCTTTCCGATGGCTACACCTTC. It codes for CASSLEGLSDGYTF.

The gene calls are TRBV18 and TRBJ2-5; 8 bases agree with TRBD1. The CDR3 covers 15 residues. Germline lookup yields CDR1 KGHSH and CDR2 LQKENI. V lost 3 bases and J lost 3; bases outside the gene matches: 6. Here the CDR3 DNA reads TGTGCCAGCTCACCGCTCAGGGGGCTCGAAGAGACCCAGTACTTC. Amino acid sequence: CASSPLRGLEETQYF.

The chain carries TRBV9 and TRBJ1-2; D call uncertain. Germline CDR1 reads SGDLS; CDR2 reads YYNGEE. V dropped 0 bases and J dropped 7 bases, with 13 bases sitting between them. The CDR3 is 14 amino acids. The CDR3, as DNA: TGTGCCAGCAGCGTAGCTACGGGGAGGAGTGGCTACACCTTC. It encodes CASSVATGRSGYTF.

This clone appeared once. The chain joins TRBV11-3 to TRBJ1-1; TRBD1 is a possible D gene (6 bases). The CDR3 spans 16 residues. V lost 5 bases to trimming and J lost 2 bases, with 18 bases between them. CDR1 SGHNT and CDR2 YENEEA come from the germline V gene. CDR3 in amino acids: CASSPRVGGVNTEAFF. For the CDR3, the DNA is TGTGCCAGCAGCCCTAGAGTCGGGGGCGTTAACACTGAAGCTTTCTTT.

The rearrangement links TRBV21-1 to TRBJ2-5. TRBV21-1 is given as a pseudogene. The CDR3 sequence is 17 residues long. For the CDR3, the DNA is TGTGCCAGCAGCAAAGCCAAATCCCGGCTCCGAAGGGAGACCCAGTACTTC. Protein sequence: CASSKAKSRLRRETQYF.

The chain links TRBV18 to TRBJ1-1; a possible D gene is TRBD1 (6 bases). Between the trimmed V and J ends, which lost 5 bases and 4 bases, there was a span of 14 bases. CDR3 size: 14 residues. Germline CDR1 is KGHSH and CDR2 is LQKENI. DNA of the CDR3: TGTGCCAGCTCAGAGCAACAGGGTTCCACTGAAGCTTTCTTT. The encoded protein is CASSEQQGSTEAFF.

The chain recombines TRBV28 with TRBJ1-6; 7 bases map to TRBD1. J lost 10 bases, V lost 3 bases, and 9 bases had no gene match. The germline V gene encodes CDR1 MDHEN and CDR2 SYDVKM. CDR3 length: 15 residues. The CDR3 loop is CASSFAGQTLSPLHF. Written as DNA, the CDR3 is TGTGCCAGCAGTTTTGCGGGACAGACTCTATCACCCCTCCACTTT.

The rearrangement joins TRBV28 to TRBJ2-5, with D possibly matching TRBD2 (6 bases). Trimming cost V 10 bases and J 5 bases, with 17 bases left between them. Per germline, CDR1 MDHEN and CDR2 SYDVKM. This CDR3 comprises 13 residues. This chain's CDR3 is CATRSGSGETQYF. CDR3 sequence (DNA): TGTGCCACCAGGTCCGGGAGCGGGGAGACCCAGTACTTC.

The chain is built from TRBV7-2 and TRBJ2-5, with a weak D call TRBD2 (6 bases). Germline V lookup: CDR1 SGHTA, CDR2 FQGNSA. Trimming left V 4 bases short and J 5 bases short, with 14 bases between. There are 14 residues in the CDR3. The CDR3 protein is CASSYRGFSETQYF. DNA of the CDR3: TGTGCCAGCAGCTACCGGGGGTTCTCTGAGACCCAGTACTTC.

The chain joins TRBV14 to TRBJ2-1, with 7 nucleotides matching TRBD2. The junction had 13 bases not matched to a gene; V was cut back by 5 bases and J by 9 bases. The V gene's germline CDR1 is SGHDN and CDR2 FVKESK. The CDR3 extends over 15 amino acids. CDR3 in amino acids: CASSELGGPSIEQFF. CDR3 bases: TGTGCCAGCAGCGAACTGGGAGGGCCGTCCATTGAGCAGTTCTTC. Complete variable domain (other parts from reference TRBV14 and TRBJ2-1): EAGVTQFPSHSVIEKGQTVTLRCDPISGHDNLYWYRRVMGKEIKFLLHFVKESKQDESGMPNNRFLAERTGGTYSTLKVQPAELEDSGVYFCASSELGGPSIEQFFGPGTRLTVL.

J is TRBJ1-5 and V is TRBV20-1, with D tentatively TRBD1 (6 bases). The V gene's germline CDR1 is DFQATT and CDR2 SNEGSKA (reference sequence). This CDR3 has 15 amino acids. Trimming removed 3 bases from V and 4 bases from J, with 16 bases in between. DNA for the CDR3: TGCAGTGCTAGTGAAGGGCCAGGGGAAAATCAGCCCCAGCATTTT. Its protein is CSASEGPGENQPQHF.

This clone was detected a few times. V and J are TRBV4-3 and TRBJ2-7; 8 nucleotides line up with TRBD1. CDR1 and CDR2 (germline): LGHNA, YSLEER. V was pared by 5 bases and J by 6 bases, with 9 bases of the junction left unmatched. The CDR3 consists of 14 residues. CDR3 DNA: TGCGCCAGCAGCGAAGGACAGGGCTTAGGCGAGCAGTACTTC. Amino acid sequence: CASSEGQGLGEQYF.

The J gene is TRBJ2-1, the V gene TRBV5-8; 8 bases agree with TRBD2. The CDR3 is 15 amino acids. Germline assignment: CDR1 SGHTS and CDR2 YDEGEE. V lost 3 bases, J lost 6 bases, and 8 bases stayed unmatched. CDR3 in DNA: TGTGCCAGCAGCTCGGACGGGACTAGAATCAATGAGCAGTTCTTC. Residues: CASSSDGTRINEQFF.

V and J are TRBV25-1 and TRBJ1-1, with a possible D match to TRBD1 (6 bases). The germline gives CDR1 MGHDK, CDR2 SYGVNS. The CDR3 loop spans 15 amino acids. With 2 bases removed from V and 2 bases from J, the gap between germline ends came to 12 bases. In DNA, the CDR3 is TGTGCCAGCAGTGAAGCGGACAGAAGTAACACTGAAGCTTTCTTT. It codes for CASSEADRSNTEAFF.

To note about this clone: The junction departs from germline at one end; a sequencing error may be responsible. The chain employs TRBV28 and TRBJ1-1, with a tentative D call TRBD1 (5 bases). This CDR3 is built from 13 residues. Germline V gene lookup returns CDR1 MDHEN and CDR2 SYDVKM. The CDR3 DNA is TGTGCCAGCAGTTTCCCAGGGAACCCTGAAGCTTTCTTT. Its protein is CASSFPGNPEAFF.

The sample holds one count of this clone. The J gene is TRBJ2-5, the V gene TRBV5-1; no clear D gene. Trimming stripped 1 base from V and 4 bases from J, with 11 bases between. In germline, CDR1 is SGHRS, CDR2 YFSETQ. The CDR3 length is 14 residues. Here the CDR3 reads CASSLMVVGETQYF. The CDR3 DNA sequence: TGCGCCAGCAGCTTGATGGTGGTCGGAGAGACCCAGTACTTC.

This clone was recorded once. The V call is TRBV19, the J call TRBJ1-1, with D perhaps matching TRBD1 (6 bases). The germline V and J ends were trimmed by 10 bases and 0 bases, with 15 bases remaining between them. The CDR3 spans 14 residues. Germline lookup yields CDR1 LNHDA and CDR2 SQIVND (reference sequence). The CDR3 DNA sequence: TGTGCCATCACAACCGGGACATTGAACACTGAAGCTTTCTTT. This encodes CAITTGTLNTEAFF.

The chain has TRBV9 and TRBJ2-2; D might be TRBD2 (5 bases). This CDR3 has 12 residues. V lost 7 bases and J 4 bases, leaving 8 bases between the germline ends. From germline, CDR1 is SGDLS and CDR2 YYNGEE. In DNA, the CDR3 is TGTGCCAGCCGAGGGTCCACCGGGGAGCTGTTTTTT. Encoded protein: CASRGSTGELFF.

This clone has only one observation. This rearrangement joins TRBV28 to TRBJ1-6; 9 bases match TRBD1. The CDR3 extends over 13 amino acids. Germline-derived CDR1 and CDR2 are MDHEN and SYDVKM. The J segment lost 9 bases and the V segment lost 8 bases, leaving 5 bases of the junction unmatched. CDR3 DNA: TGTGCCAGCCGACAGGGGGGTTCTTCACCCCTCCACTTT. Protein product: CASRQGGSSPLHF.